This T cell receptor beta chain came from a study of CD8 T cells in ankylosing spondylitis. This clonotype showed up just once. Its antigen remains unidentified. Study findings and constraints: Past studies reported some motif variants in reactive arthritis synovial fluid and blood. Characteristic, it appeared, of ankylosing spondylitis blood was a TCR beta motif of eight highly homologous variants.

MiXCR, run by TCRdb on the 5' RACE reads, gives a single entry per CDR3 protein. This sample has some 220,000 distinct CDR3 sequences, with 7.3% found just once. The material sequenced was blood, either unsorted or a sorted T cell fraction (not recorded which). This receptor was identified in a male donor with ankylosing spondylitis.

For the CDR3, the DNA is TGCAGCGACCAACAGCAGAACTATGGCTACACCTTC. Translated, it gives CSDQQQNYGYTF. The chain is built from TRBV29-1 and TRBJ1-2; D is unresolved. There are 12 residues in the CDR3. Looked up from germline, CDR1 is SQVTM and CDR2 is ANQGSEA. Trimming cost V 7 bases and J 2 bases, with 11 bases left between them.